This T cell receptor beta chain was observed in a study of blood T cell repertoires in COVID-19. Study at large: Whether acute or convalescent, the COVID-19 samples came from the United States, Italy and Spain.

Here immunoSEQ multiplex PCR was the method, and the copy in TCRdb shows in-frame clones only, minus some. Of about 480,000 clones in the sample, 75% to 90% were seen once. Everyone who took part was 18 to 89 years old, and they came from roughly 25 US areas. Cohorts were determined from participant-reported clinical history. Each recovered donor of Cohort 3 presented with two negative PCRs, clearance, or symptom resolution. Germline CDR1 reads SGDLS; CDR2 reads YYNGEE. Germline trimming cut 0 bases from V and 7 bases from J; bases unmatched to any gene: 2. This CDR3 has 14 amino acids. This clonotype was sampled from a woman aged 60-75 years who had recovered from COVID-19. What was sequenced was PBMCs or T cells enriched from blood (not recorded which). V and J are TRBV9 and TRBJ1-5, with TRBD1 matching 9 bases. CDR3 DNA: TGTGCCAGCAGCGTAGGGACAGGGGAACAGCCCCAGCATTTT. This translates into CASSVGTGEQPQHF.